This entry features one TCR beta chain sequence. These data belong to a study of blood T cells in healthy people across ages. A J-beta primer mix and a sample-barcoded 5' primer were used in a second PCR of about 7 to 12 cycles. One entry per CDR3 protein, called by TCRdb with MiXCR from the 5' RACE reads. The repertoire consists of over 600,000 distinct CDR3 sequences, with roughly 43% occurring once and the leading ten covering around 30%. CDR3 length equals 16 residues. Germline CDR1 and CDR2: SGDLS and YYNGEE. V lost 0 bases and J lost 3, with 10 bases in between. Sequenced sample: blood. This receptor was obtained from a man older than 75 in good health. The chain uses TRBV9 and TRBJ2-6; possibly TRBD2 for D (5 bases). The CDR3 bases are TGTGCCAGCAGCGTAGCTTCGGGGTATGGGGCCAACGTCCTGACTTTC. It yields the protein CASSVASGYGANVLTF.